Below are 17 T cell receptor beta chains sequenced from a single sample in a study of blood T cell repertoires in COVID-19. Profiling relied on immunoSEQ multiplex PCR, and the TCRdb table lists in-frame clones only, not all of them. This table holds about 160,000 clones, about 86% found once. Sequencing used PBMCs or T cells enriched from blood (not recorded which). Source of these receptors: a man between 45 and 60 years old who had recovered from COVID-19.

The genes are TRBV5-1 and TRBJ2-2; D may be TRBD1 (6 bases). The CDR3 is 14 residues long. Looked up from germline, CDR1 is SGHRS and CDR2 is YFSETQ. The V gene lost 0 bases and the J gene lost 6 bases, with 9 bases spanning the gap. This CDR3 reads CASSLDRVAGELFF. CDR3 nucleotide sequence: TGCGCCAGCAGCTTGGACAGGGTTGCCGGGGAGCTGTTTTTT.

The CDR3 DNA sequence: TGTGCCAGCAGCTTTCAGGGGGGTAGGGCTGAAGCTTTCTTT. Its protein product is CASSFQGGRAEAFF. The rearrangement links TRBV5-5 to TRBJ1-1; 7 bases fit TRBD1. The CDR3 is 14 residues long. V dropped 2 bases and J dropped 6; count of bases not matched to a gene: 7. Germline CDR1 is SGHKS and CDR2 is YYEKEE (reference sequence).

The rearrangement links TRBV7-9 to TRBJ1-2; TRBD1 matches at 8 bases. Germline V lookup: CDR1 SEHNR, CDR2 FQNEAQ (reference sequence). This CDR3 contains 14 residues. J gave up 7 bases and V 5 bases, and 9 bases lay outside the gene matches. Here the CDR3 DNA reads TGTGCCAGCAGCGCCGCAGGGGGCGCAGGTGGCTACACCTTC. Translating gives CASSAAGGAGGYTF.

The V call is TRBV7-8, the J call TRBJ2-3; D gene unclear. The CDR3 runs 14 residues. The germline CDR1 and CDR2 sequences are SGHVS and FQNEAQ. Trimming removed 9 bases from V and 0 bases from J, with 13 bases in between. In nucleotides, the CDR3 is TGTGCCAGTGGGCCCCAGGTCAGCACAGATACGCAGTATTTT. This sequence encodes CASGPQVSTDTQYF.

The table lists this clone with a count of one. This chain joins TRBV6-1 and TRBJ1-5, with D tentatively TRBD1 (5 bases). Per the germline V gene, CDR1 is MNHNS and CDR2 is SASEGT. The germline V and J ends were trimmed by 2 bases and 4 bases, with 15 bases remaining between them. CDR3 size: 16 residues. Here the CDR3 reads CASSETPRQINQPQHF. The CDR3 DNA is TGTGCCAGCAGTGAAACTCCGCGACAGATAAATCAGCCCCAGCATTTT.

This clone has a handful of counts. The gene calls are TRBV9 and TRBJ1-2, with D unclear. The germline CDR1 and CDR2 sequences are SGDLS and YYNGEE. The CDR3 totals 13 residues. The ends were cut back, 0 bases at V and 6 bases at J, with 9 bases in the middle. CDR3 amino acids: CASSVGTEDGYTF. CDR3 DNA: TGTGCCAGCAGCGTAGGAACAGAAGATGGCTACACCTTC.

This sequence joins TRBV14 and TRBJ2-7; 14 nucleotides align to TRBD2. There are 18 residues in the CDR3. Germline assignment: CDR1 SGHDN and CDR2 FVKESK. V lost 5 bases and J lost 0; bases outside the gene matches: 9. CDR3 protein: CASSLTGTSGGSSYEQYF. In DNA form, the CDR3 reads TGTGCCAGCAGCTTGACCGGGACTAGCGGGGGAAGCTCCTACGAGCAGTACTTC.

CDR3 DNA sequence: TGCGCCAGCAGCCATCTAGGGAGGACAAAGGCCGGGGAGCTGTTTTTT. The encoded protein is CASSHLGRTKAGELFF. The rearrangement joins TRBV4-1 to TRBJ2-2; a weak D match, TRBD2 (6 bases). The CDR3 has 16 amino acids. Per the germline V gene, CDR1 is MGHRA and CDR2 is YSYEKL. Trimming took 3 bases from V and 6 from J, leaving 17 bases between them.

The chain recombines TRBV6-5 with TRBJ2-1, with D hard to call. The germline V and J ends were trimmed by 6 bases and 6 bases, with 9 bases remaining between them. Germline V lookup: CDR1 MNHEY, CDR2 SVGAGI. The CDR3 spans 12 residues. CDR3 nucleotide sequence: TGTGCCAGCAGCTATGGTAGCAATGAGCAGTTCTTC. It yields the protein CASSYGSNEQFF.

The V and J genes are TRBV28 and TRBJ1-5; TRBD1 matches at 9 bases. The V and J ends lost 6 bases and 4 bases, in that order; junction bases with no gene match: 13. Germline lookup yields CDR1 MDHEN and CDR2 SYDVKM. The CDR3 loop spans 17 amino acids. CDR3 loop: CASSRGQGLQRNQPQHF. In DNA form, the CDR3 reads TGTGCCAGCAGCCGGGGACAGGGCTTACAACGAAATCAGCCCCAGCATTTT.

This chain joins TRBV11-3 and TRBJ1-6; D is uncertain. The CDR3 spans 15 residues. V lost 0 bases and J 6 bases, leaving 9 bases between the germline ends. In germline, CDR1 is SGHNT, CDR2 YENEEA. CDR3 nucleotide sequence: TGTGCCAGCAGCTTAGATCGGCGGCGTAATTCACCCCTCCACTTT. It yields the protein CASSLDRRRNSPLHF.

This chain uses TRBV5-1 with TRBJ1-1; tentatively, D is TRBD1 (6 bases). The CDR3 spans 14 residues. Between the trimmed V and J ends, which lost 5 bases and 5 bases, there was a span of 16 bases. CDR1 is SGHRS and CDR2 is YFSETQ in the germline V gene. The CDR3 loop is CASRVQGIETEAFF. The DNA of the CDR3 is TGCGCCAGCAGGGTCCAGGGGATTGAAACTGAAGCTTTCTTT.

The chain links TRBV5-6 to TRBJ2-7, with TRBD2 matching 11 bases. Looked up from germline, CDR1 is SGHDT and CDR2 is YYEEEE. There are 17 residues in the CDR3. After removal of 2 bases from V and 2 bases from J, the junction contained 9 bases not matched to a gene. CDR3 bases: TGTGCCAGCAGCTTAACCCGACTAGCGGGGAAAACCTACGAGCAGTACTTC. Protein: CASSLTRLAGKTYEQYF.

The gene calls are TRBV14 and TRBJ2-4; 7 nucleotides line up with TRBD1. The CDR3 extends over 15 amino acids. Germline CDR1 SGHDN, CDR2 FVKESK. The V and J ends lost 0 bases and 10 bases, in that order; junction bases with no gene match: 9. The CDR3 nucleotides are TGTGCCAGCAGCCAAGATGGGACAGCCAGTCGTATTCAGTACTTC. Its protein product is CASSQDGTASRIQYF.

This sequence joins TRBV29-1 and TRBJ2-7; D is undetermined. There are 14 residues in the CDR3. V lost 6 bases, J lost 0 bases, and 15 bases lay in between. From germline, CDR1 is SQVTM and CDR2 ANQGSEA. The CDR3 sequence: CSVARTTGSYEQYF. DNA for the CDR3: TGCAGCGTAGCAAGAACCACGGGCTCCTACGAGCAGTACTTC.

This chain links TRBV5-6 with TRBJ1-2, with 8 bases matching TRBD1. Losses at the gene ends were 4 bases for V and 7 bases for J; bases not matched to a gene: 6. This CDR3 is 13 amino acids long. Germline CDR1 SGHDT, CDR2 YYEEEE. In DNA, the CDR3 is TGTGCCAGCAGCACTTGGACAGGGTTTGGCTACACCTTC. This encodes CASSTWTGFGYTF.

The CDR3 sequence: CASSQGQGDGYTF. Written as DNA, the CDR3 is TGTGCCAGCAGCCAAGGACAGGGCGATGGCTACACCTTC. This chain uses TRBV3-1 (or the pseudogene TRBV3-2) with TRBJ1-2; 7 positions match TRBD1. Unmatched junction bases numbered 2, after V lost 1 base and J lost 6 bases. Germline loops: CDR1 LGHDT, CDR2 YNNKEL (reference sequence). The CDR3 covers 13 residues.